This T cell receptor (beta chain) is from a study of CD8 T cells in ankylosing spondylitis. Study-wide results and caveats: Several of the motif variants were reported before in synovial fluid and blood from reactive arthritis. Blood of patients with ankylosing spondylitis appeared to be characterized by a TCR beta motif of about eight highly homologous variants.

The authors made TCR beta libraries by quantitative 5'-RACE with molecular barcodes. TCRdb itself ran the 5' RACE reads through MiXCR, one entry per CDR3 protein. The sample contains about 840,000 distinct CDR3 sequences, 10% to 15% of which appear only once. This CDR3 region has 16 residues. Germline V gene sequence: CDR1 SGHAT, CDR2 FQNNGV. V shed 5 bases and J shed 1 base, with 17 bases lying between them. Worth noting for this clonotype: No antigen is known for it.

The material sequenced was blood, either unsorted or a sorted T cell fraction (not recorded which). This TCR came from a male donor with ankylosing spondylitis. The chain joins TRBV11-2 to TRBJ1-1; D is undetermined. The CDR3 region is CASSQANQIWNTEAFF. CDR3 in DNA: TGTGCCAGCAGCCAAGCAAATCAGATTTGGAACACTGAAGCTTTCTTT.